The present entry profiles one T cell receptor (beta chain) with its context. The data derive from a study of shared clonotypes between healthy human individuals. The assay was immunoSEQ multiplex PCR, and TCRdb's table has in-frame clones only and misses some. The sample contains about 2.4 million clones, 90% to 95% of which appear only once. The source is a man aged 18 to 30 in good health. Some clones in this sample may be carry-over from other donors' samples. The sample was naive CD4+ T cells from PBMCs. Indicated subset: CD45RA+ positively selected.

The CDR3 nucleotides are TGCAGCCCCCCTTGGCGTTATGGCTACACCTTC. It yields the protein CSPPWRYGYTF. The chain has TRBV20-1 and TRBJ1-2, with D unresolved. From germline, CDR1 is DFQATT and CDR2 SNEGSKA (reference sequence). The CDR3 runs 11 residues.